The next 7 T cell receptor beta chains were all read from a single sample in a study of regulatory T cells in long-lasting Graves disease. Construction of the TCR beta libraries employed iRepertoire HTBI primers in conjunction with Arm-PCR of CDR3 regions. TCRdb reanalysed the multiplex PCR reads using MiXCR and keeps one entry per CDR3 protein. The sample has more than 300,000 distinct CDR3 sequences, less than 30% seen once; the top ten hold under 35%. Time point: persistent/refractory GD, antithyroid drugs over 5 years with positive TRAb. Making the TCR library involved RNA that had been extracted from PBMCs. Sequencing was performed on peripheral blood mononuclear cells (PBMCs), taken when the disease was refractory, from a patient treated with antithyroid drugs. Every receptor here comes from a woman aged 40-49 years with Graves disease.

This clonotype was detected ten times or more. The rearrangement joins TRBV29-1 to TRBJ2-4; TRBD2 matches 15 bases. Trimming cost V 8 bases and J 5 bases; bases outside gene matches: 10. There are 16 residues in the CDR3. CDR1 and CDR2 from the germline V gene are SQVTM and ANQGSEA. The CDR3, as DNA: TGCAGCTCGGAAGGACTAGCGGGAGGGCCGGAAAACATTCAGTACTTC. Protein product: CSSEGLAGGPENIQYF.

This clonotype occurred many times. The chain carries TRBV29-1 and TRBJ1-1; 7 nucleotides line up with TRBD1. The germline CDR1 and CDR2 sequences are SQVTM and ANQGSEA. The ends lost 6 bases at V and 1 base at J; junction bases unmatched: 2. This CDR3 contains 12 residues. The CDR3 loop is CSVRTGNTEAFF. The CDR3 coding sequence is TGCAGCGTACGGACAGGGAACACTGAAGCTTTCTTT.

V and J are TRBV11-2 and TRBJ2-2; D not resolved. The germline CDR1 and CDR2 sequences are SGHAT and FQNNGV. The germline V and J ends were trimmed by 1 base and 0 bases, with 18 bases remaining between them. This CDR3 contains 19 residues. The CDR3: CASSLAWYSRSANTGELFF. The DNA for the CDR3 is TGTGCCAGCAGCTTAGCATGGTACAGCCGGAGTGCGAACACCGGGGAGCTGTTTTTT.

This clonotype was seen only a few times. The CDR3 loop is CASSGRTGGGQYF. The CDR3 DNA reads TGTGCCAGCAGTGGACGGACAGGGGGCGGGCAGTACTTC. The chain couples TRBV12-3 or TRBV12-4 to TRBJ2-7, with 11 bases that match TRBD1. This CDR3 is built from 13 residues. V lost 5 bases, J lost 9 bases, and 6 bases stayed unmatched.

This clonotype was counted ten times or more. The V call is TRBV6-1, the J call TRBJ2-6, with D unresolved. The CDR3 length is 13 residues. Between the trimmed V and J ends, which lost 6 bases and 8 bases, there was a span of 11 bases. Germline V gives CDR1 MNHNS, CDR2 SASEGT. As DNA, the CDR3 is TGTGCCAGCAGCCCAGGTCCCTCCAACGTCCTGACTTTC. Translation gives CASSPGPSNVLTF.

The rearrangement joins TRBV6-2 or TRBV6-3 to TRBJ1-1; perhaps TRBD1 as D (6 bases). Germline CDR1 and CDR2: MNHEY and SVGEGT. This CDR3 comprises 13 residues. Trimming cost V 6 bases and J 5 bases, with 13 bases left between them. The CDR3 DNA sequence: TGTGCCAGCAGGCTAGGGGGGGTAACTGAAGCTTTCTTT. Translated, it gives CASRLGGVTEAFF.

This clonotype was seen at least ten times. CDR3 coding DNA: TGTGCCAGCACCAAGGGTGGGCACGAGCAGTACTTC. Translating gives CASTKGGHEQYF. This rearrangement joins TRBV28 to TRBJ2-7; D is ambiguous. CDR3 size: 12 residues. The germline CDR1 and CDR2 sequences are MDHEN and SYDVKM. Trimming removed 7 bases from V and 5 bases from J, with 12 bases in between.